The TCR beta chain described here comes from a study of blood T cell repertoires in COVID-19. Study-level information: The analysed material was cDNA or gDNA that came from T cells, B-cell-depleted T cells, or PBMCs.

The CDR3 extends over 16 amino acids. V lost 3 bases, J lost 3 bases, and 14 bases lay in between. Germline V gene lookup returns CDR1 KGHSH and CDR2 LQKENI. TCRdb's copy holds only in-frame clones and misses some; the assay was immunoSEQ multiplex PCR. Altogether roughly 60,000 clones are present, approximately 85% being singletons, with the ten largest covering 15% to 20%. Specimen: peripheral blood. The rearrangement links TRBV18 to TRBJ2-2; weak D call: TRBD2 (7 bases). This TCR derives from a human donor in a cohort sampled during active COVID-19. CDR3 sequence reads: CASSPLRGAYTGELFF. As DNA, the CDR3 is TGTGCCAGCTCACCCCTCCGGGGGGCCTACACCGGGGAGCTGTTTTTT.